This TCR beta chain is from a study of T-cell reconstitution after alpha-beta-depleted transplantation in children. Study outcomes and limitations: Expanded graft clones numbering several hundred reportedly gave rise to alpha-beta T cells about two months after transplant. T-cell numbers and diversity one year post-transplant derived largely from freshly generated T cells. After transplant, high TCRbeta diversity at day 60 in some patients arose from surviving recipient T cells and thymic progenitors.

In this sample, this clonotype turned up many times. Its cognate antigen is unknown. During its preparation, the TCRbeta library received unique molecular identifiers. TCRdb fed the PCR reads into MiXCR, producing one record per CDR3 protein. The sample has approximately 1,000,000 distinct CDR3 sequences; 25% to 35% are singletons. From germline, CDR1 is SNHLY and CDR2 FYNNEI. The V end was cut by 3 bases, the J end by 0 bases, with 12 bases between. This CDR3 has 17 amino acids. The clonotype originates from a boy under two years old who had a stem cell transplant for SCID, so the T cells may come from the graft donor. This rearrangement joins TRBV2 to TRBJ2-6; tentative D call: TRBD1 (5 bases). The sample consisted of PBMCs, mostly from graft donor cells, taken 360 days after TCRalphabeta/CD19-depleted stem cell transplant. CDR3 amino acids: CASSEAPRGSGANVLTF. The CDR3 DNA is TGTGCCAGCAGTGAGGCCCCTAGGGGCTCTGGGGCCAACGTCCTGACTTTC.